The source of this TCR beta chain is a study of T-cell reconstitution after alpha-beta-depleted transplantation in children. The CDR3 consists of 13 residues. The trim removed 0 bases at V and 16 bases at J, leaving 8 bases unmatched. In germline, CDR1 is SGHDT, CDR2 YYEEEE. Only a few counts were recorded for this clonotype. Unique molecular identifiers were incorporated into the prepared TCRbeta library. TCRdb recomputed calls from the PCR reads with MiXCR, one row per CDR3 protein. The sample holds 500,000 to 600,000 distinct CDR3 sequences; roughly a quarter are singletons and the top ten take about a third.

This specimen was PBMCs, taken before TCRalphabeta/CD19-depleted stem cell transplant. This chain joins TRBV5-6 and TRBJ2-4, with 9 bases identical to TRBD2. The clonotype was recovered from a boy under three years old with Wiskott-Aldrich syndrome, due to receive a stem cell transplant. CDR3 bases: TGTGCCAGCAGCTTGGAGGCGGGAGGGCCAGTCTACTTC. Translating gives CASSLEAGGPVYF.